A single T cell receptor (beta chain) is shown here with its context. The V end was cut by 5 bases, the J end by 5 bases, with 13 bases between. The germline V gene has CDR1 LNHDA and CDR2 SQIVND (reference sequence). The CDR3 runs 14 residues. RNA transcripts served as template for amplifying TCR beta CDR3 sequences. A first-round RT-PCR used HTBI primers, followed by a second-round multiplex PCR. MiXCR, applied by TCRdb to the multiplex PCR reads, yields one record per CDR3 protein. The sample records roughly 1.1 million distinct CDR3 sequences, about two fifths being singletons. The source of the sample is a study of Graves' ophthalmopathy and Graves' hyperthyroidism.

This clonotype originated in an adult man with Graves' hyperthyroidism. V is TRBV19 and J is TRBJ1-5; D is perhaps TRBD1 (5 bases). Material: peripheral blood or thyroid tissue (not recorded which). This CDR3 is CASSARQRDQPQHF. The CDR3 coding sequence is TGTGCCAGTAGTGCGAGACAGAGAGATCAGCCCCAGCATTTT.